This TCR beta chain was identified during a study of blood T cell repertoires in COVID-19. Study summary: The United States, Italy and Spain supplied acute and convalescent COVID-19 samples. PBMCs, B-cell-depleted T cells, or T cells were the source of the cDNA or gDNA that made up the material.

The table lists this clone with a few counts. Clinical histories supplied by participants themselves formed the basis of cohort assignment. For recovered donors of Cohort 3, there were two negative PCRs, clearance, or symptom resolution. TCRdb's table, derived via immunoSEQ multiplex PCR, lists solely in-frame clones and lacks some. The table lists approximately 280,000 clones, around 85% of them singletons, with around 5.8% in the top ten. Germline V CDR1 and CDR2: MDHEN, SYDVKM. The V end was cut by 5 bases, the J end by 2 bases, with 7 bases between. The CDR3 contains 13 residues. The sample consisted of PBMCs or T cells enriched from blood (not recorded which). The chain combines TRBV28 with TRBJ1-5; maybe TRBD1 (5 bases). This clonotype was obtained from a woman aged 40 to 49 who had recovered from COVID-19. The CDR3 loop is CASSRQRNQPQHF. CDR3 bases: TGTGCCAGCAGTAGACAGCGCAATCAGCCCCAGCATTTT.